These 22 T cell receptor beta chains share one sample of origin, sequenced in a study of CD8 T cells in ankylosing spondylitis. TCRdb redid the calling of the 5' RACE reads with MiXCR, one entry per CDR3 protein. Of about 160,000 distinct CDR3 sequences detected, around a tenth appear once; the ten largest clones hold about 15%. Sample: blood, either unsorted or a sorted T cell fraction (not recorded which). These receptors all come from a female donor with ankylosing spondylitis or in good health (not recorded which).

In its sample, this clonotype was seen many times. V and J are TRBV10-3 and TRBJ2-7, with 7 bases lining up with TRBD2. CDR3 length equals 16 residues. Germline CDR1 reads ENHRY; CDR2 reads SYGVKD. V trimming: 0 bases; J trimming: 3 bases; junction bases outside the gene matches: 8. The CDR3 protein is CAISESGGGPFYEQYF. CDR3 sequence (DNA): TGTGCCATCAGTGAGTCGGGGGGGGGACCGTTCTACGAGCAGTACTTC.

This clonotype was recorded at least ten times. The rearrangement links TRBV29-1 to TRBJ2-1; 8 nucleotides line up with TRBD1. Germline V gives CDR1 SQVTM, CDR2 ANQGSEA. The CDR3 spans 16 residues. Trimming took 0 bases from V and 8 from J; bases not matched to a gene: 12. CDR3 nucleotide sequence: TGCAGCGTTGAAGATCTTATGACAGGGGAAGGGGATGAGCAGTTCTTC. Protein sequence: CSVEDLMTGEGDEQFF.

There are many counts of this clonotype. J is TRBJ1-1 and V is TRBV10-3; perhaps TRBD1 as D (6 bases). V was pared by 3 bases and J by 6 bases, with 14 bases between. CDR1 is ENHRY, CDR2 SYGVKD, per germline. The CDR3 sequence is 14 residues long. The CDR3 DNA follows: TGTGCCATCAGTGACCCAGGAGGGGGGGCTGAAGCTTTCTTT. Translating gives CAISDPGGGAEAFF.

This chain links TRBV7-9 with TRBJ2-5; 7 nucleotides match TRBD1. The trim removed 5 bases at V and 1 base at J, leaving 10 bases unmatched. The CDR3 is 16 amino acids. The germline V gene encodes CDR1 SEHNR and CDR2 FQNEAQ (reference sequence). This CDR3 reads CASSPQTRDSQETQYF. CDR3 coding DNA: TGTGCCAGCAGCCCTCAAACCCGGGACAGCCAAGAGACCCAGTACTTC.

This clonotype was counted ten times or more. The J gene is TRBJ2-1, the V gene TRBV25-1; the match to TRBD2 covers 8 bases. CDR1 and CDR2 from the germline V gene are MGHDK and SYGVNS. The CDR3 contains 14 residues. The junction had 5 bases not matched to a gene; V was cut back by 3 bases and J by 7 bases. Here the CDR3 reads CASSDNGRANEQFF. The DNA for the CDR3 is TGTGCCAGCAGTGATAACGGGAGGGCGAATGAGCAGTTCTTC. Using reference TRBV25-1 and TRBJ2-1 for the parts outside the CDR3, the full variable domain is EADIYQTPRYLVIGTGKKITLECSQTMGHDKMYWYQQDPGMELHLIHYSYGVNSTEKGDLSSESTVSRIRTEHFPLTLESARPSHTSQYLCASSDNGRANEQFFGPGTRLTVL.

The chain joins TRBV27 to TRBJ1-2; D is undetermined. Germline values: CDR1 MNHEY, CDR2 SMNVEV (reference sequence). The CDR3 spans 13 residues. The V and J ends lost 6 bases and 2 bases respectively, with 10 bases between them. The CDR3 DNA reads as TGTGCCAGCAGCCTAACAAAAAACTATGGCTACACCTTC. Translating gives CASSLTKNYGYTF.

This clonotype has only a few counts. The V call is TRBV4-3, the J call TRBJ2-5; 8 bases line up with TRBD2. Germline values: CDR1 LGHNA, CDR2 YSLEER. V lost 1 base to trimming and J lost 5 bases; unmatched junction nucleotides: 12. This CDR3 has 17 residues. DNA of the CDR3: TGCGCCAGCAGCCAAGGCACCGGGCTAGCGGGTCGTGAGACCCAGTACTTC. This codes for CASSQGTGLAGRETQYF.

The gene calls are TRBV7-2 and TRBJ2-7, with D unresolved. Trimming removed 2 bases from V and 2 bases from J, with 13 bases in between. The length of the CDR3 is 15 residues. Looked up from germline, CDR1 is SGHTA and CDR2 is FQGNSA. The CDR3 here is CASSLSFGRAYEQYF. CDR3 nucleotide sequence: TGTGCCAGCAGCTTAAGTTTCGGCCGTGCCTACGAGCAGTACTTC.

This clonotype was counted ten times or more. The rearrangement joins TRBV4-3 to TRBJ2-7; tentatively, D is TRBD2 (6 bases). The V gene lost 0 bases and the J gene lost 4 bases, with 13 bases spanning the gap. Germline CDR1 and CDR2: LGHNA and YSLEER. The CDR3 spans 15 residues. CDR3 sequence (DNA): TGCGCCAGCAGCCAAGATTTCGGGAGTACGTACGAGCAGTACTTC. Translation gives CASSQDFGSTYEQYF.

This chain joins TRBV9 and TRBJ2-5; perhaps TRBD1 as D (6 bases). This CDR3 is built from 15 residues. The V end was cut by 4 bases, the J end by 4 bases, with 17 bases between. Germline lookup yields CDR1 SGDLS and CDR2 YYNGEE. CDR3 protein: CASSPETGSPETQYF. Written as DNA, the CDR3 is TGTGCCAGCAGCCCAGAGACAGGTTCCCCAGAGACCCAGTACTTC.

The table lists this clonotype with a few counts. V and J are TRBV24-1 and TRBJ2-7; D not certain. Trimming pared 6 bases from V and 2 bases from J, leaving 13 bases between. CDR1 KGHDR and CDR2 SFDVKD come from the germline V gene. This CDR3 contains 14 residues. The CDR3 spells CATSPSTSAYEQYF. CDR3 DNA sequence: TGTGCCACCAGTCCCTCGACTTCCGCCTACGAGCAGTACTTC.

This clonotype was seen a few times. The chain links TRBV12-3 or TRBV12-4 to TRBJ1-2, with 10 bases fitting TRBD1. The length of the CDR3 is 14 residues. Germline trimming cut 3 bases from V and 10 bases from J; bases unmatched to any gene: 8. The DNA of the CDR3 is TGTGCCAGCAGTTTGTCCCGGACAGGGGGGGACTACACCTTC. Amino acid sequence: CASSLSRTGGDYTF.

A few counts support this clonotype. The rearrangement uses TRBV7-6 and TRBJ2-1; a possible D gene is TRBD1 (6 bases). Trimming cost V 1 base and J 3 bases, with 10 bases left between them. Per the germline V gene, CDR1 is SGHVS and CDR2 is FNYEAQ. The CDR3 has 15 residues. The CDR3 loop is CASSLEVGHYNEQFF. The CDR3 bases are TGTGCCAGCAGCTTAGAAGTGGGACACTACAATGAGCAGTTCTTC.

A few counts support this clonotype. V usage is TRBV4-3 and J usage is TRBJ1-4; a possible D gene is TRBD1 (5 bases). This CDR3 spans 15 amino acids. CDR1 is LGHNA and CDR2 is YSLEER in the germline V gene. Between the trimmed V and J ends, which lost 5 bases and 7 bases, there was a span of 17 bases. CDR3 sequence (DNA): TGCGCCAGCAGCGTGGGGGGAGGGGCAAGTGAAAAACTGTTTTTT. Amino acid sequence: CASSVGGGASEKLFF.

The genes are TRBV9 and TRBJ2-5; a possible D gene is TRBD2 (5 bases). Between the trimmed V and J ends, which lost 0 bases and 5 bases, there was a span of 11 bases. This CDR3 region has 14 residues. Germline assignment: CDR1 SGDLS and CDR2 YYNGEE. This CDR3 reads CASSVGGPGETQYF. CDR3 nucleotides: TGTGCCAGCAGCGTAGGTGGGCCGGGGGAGACCCAGTACTTC.

This clonotype was detected only a few times. The V gene is TRBV27, the J gene TRBJ1-1; the match to TRBD1 covers 7 bases. With V trimmed by 4 bases and J by 1 base, 6 bases remained unmatched. The V gene's germline CDR1 is MNHEY and CDR2 SMNVEV (reference sequence). CDR3 length: 15 amino acids. In nucleotides, the CDR3 is TGTGCCAGCAGTTGGGGACAGTCTCCGAACACTGAAGCTTTCTTT. The encoded protein is CASSWGQSPNTEAFF.

A few counts support this clonotype. This chain connects TRBV6-2 or TRBV6-3 to TRBJ2-3; D possibly uses TRBD1 or TRBD2 (5 bases each). Trimming stripped 5 bases from V and 4 bases from J, with 16 bases between. Germline V gene lookup returns CDR1 MNHEY and CDR2 SVGEGT. The CDR3 is 15 amino acids. CDR3 residues: CASSTGTIRPDTQYF. The DNA for the CDR3 is TGTGCCAGCAGTACCGGGACCATCCGCCCAGATACGCAGTATTTT.

The chain is built from TRBV7-9 and TRBJ2-1, with D perhaps matching TRBD1 (6 bases). Germline V gene lookup returns CDR1 SEHNR and CDR2 FQNEAQ (reference sequence). The CDR3 loop spans 15 amino acids. V was shortened by 4 bases and J by 3 bases, with 13 bases between the two germline ends. The CDR3 sequence: CASSSPGHVYNEQFF. CDR3 nucleotides: TGTGCCAGCAGCTCGCCGGGACATGTCTACAATGAGCAGTTCTTC. Supplemented by reference TRBV7-9 and TRBJ2-1, the full variable domain reads DTGVSQNPRHKITKRGQNVTFRCDPISEHNRLYWYRQTLGQGPEFLTYFQNEAQLEKSRLLSDRFSAERPKGSFSTLEIQRTEQGDSAMYLCASSSPGHVYNEQFFGPGTRLTVL.

This clonotype came up a few times. The chain has TRBV7-6 and TRBJ2-1; D might be TRBD2 (5 bases). CDR1 is SGHVS and CDR2 is FNYEAQ in the germline V gene. The V gene lost 1 base and the J gene lost 8 bases, with 18 bases spanning the gap. The CDR3 runs to 16 residues. Written as DNA, the CDR3 is TGTGCCAGCAGCTTAGGGGCGGCGGGCCCAGCGGATGAGCAGTTCTTC. Its protein is CASSLGAAGPADEQFF. Combining the CDR3 with reference TRBV7-6 and TRBJ2-1 gives the whole variable domain GAGVSQSPRYKVTKRGQDVALRCDPISGHVSLYWYRQALGQGPEFLTYFNYEAQQDKSGLPNDRFSAERPEGSISTLTIQRTEQRDSAMYRCASSLGAAGPADEQFFGPGTRLTVL.

With regard to this clonotype: No conserved phenylalanine or tryptophan ends this CDR3, so it is likely a read error. The chain has TRBV23-1 and TRBJ2-1; D not certain. TRBV23-1 has ORF status, its function being uncertain. Trimming took off 4 bases at V and 4 bases at J, with 23 bases between the two ends. The length of the CDR3 is 18 residues. CDR3 bases: TGCGCCAGCAGTCTTAAGTGTCCAGCTTCAAACTCATACAATGAGCAGTTCTCC. Protein: CASSLKCPASNSYNEQFS.

This clonotype was observed many times. The chain carries TRBV7-9 and TRBJ2-1; 9 nucleotides align to TRBD2. The CDR3 runs 16 residues. J gave up 5 bases and V 1 base, and 6 bases lay outside the gene matches. Looked up from germline, CDR1 is SEHNR and CDR2 is FQNEAQ (reference sequence). The CDR3 reads CASSLGLAGPHNEQFF. Written as DNA, the CDR3 is TGTGCCAGCAGCTTAGGTCTAGCGGGACCCCACAATGAGCAGTTCTTC. Variable domain in full (rest from reference TRBV7-9 and TRBJ2-1): DTGVSQNPRHKITKRGQNVTFRCDPISEHNRLYWYRQTLGQGPEFLTYFQNEAQLEKSRLLSDRFSAERPKGSFSTLEIQRTEQGDSAMYLCASSLGLAGPHNEQFFGPGTRLTVL.

The table lists this clonotype with many counts. The chain links TRBV12-3 or TRBV12-4 to TRBJ1-1, with no clear D. This CDR3 region has 14 residues. The V end was cut by 0 bases, the J end by 0 bases, with 5 bases between. The CDR3 reads CASSLASLNTEAFF. In nucleotides, the CDR3 is TGTGCCAGCAGTTTAGCGAGTCTGAACACTGAAGCTTTCTTT.